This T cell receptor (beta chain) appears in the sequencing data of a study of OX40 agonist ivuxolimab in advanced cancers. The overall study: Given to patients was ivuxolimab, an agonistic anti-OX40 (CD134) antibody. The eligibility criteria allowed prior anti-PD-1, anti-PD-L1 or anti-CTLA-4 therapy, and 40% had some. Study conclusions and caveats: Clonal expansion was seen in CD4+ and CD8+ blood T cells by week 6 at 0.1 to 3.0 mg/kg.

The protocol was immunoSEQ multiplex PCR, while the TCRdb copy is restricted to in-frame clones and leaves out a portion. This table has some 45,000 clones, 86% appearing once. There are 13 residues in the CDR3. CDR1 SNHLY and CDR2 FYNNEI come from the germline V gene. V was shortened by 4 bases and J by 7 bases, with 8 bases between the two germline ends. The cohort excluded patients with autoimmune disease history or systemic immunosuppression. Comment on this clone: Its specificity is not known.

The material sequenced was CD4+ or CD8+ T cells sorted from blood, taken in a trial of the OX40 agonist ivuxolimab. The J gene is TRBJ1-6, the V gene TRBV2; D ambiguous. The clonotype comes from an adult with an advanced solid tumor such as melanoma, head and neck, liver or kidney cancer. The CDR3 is CASSAIENSPLHF. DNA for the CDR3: TGTGCCAGCAGTGCTATCGAGAATTCACCCCTCCACTTT.